These 19 T cell receptor beta chains originate from one sample sequenced in a study of blood T cell repertoires in COVID-19. TCRdb keeps only in-frame clones here, not all; method: immunoSEQ multiplex PCR. Found here are 300,000 or so clones, roughly 90% of them singletons; the top ten hold roughly 2.9%. The sequenced material came from peripheral blood. These receptors were taken from a young woman with COVID-19, enrolled during active disease.

The chain uses TRBV7-8 and TRBJ2-3; TRBD2 matches at 8 bases. Germline CDR1 is SGHVS and CDR2 is FQNEAQ. V lost 3 bases to trimming and J lost 3 bases; unmatched junction nucleotides: 11. This CDR3 has 17 residues. Here the CDR3 reads CASSFGVTSVTTDTQYF. As DNA, the CDR3 is TGTGCCAGCAGCTTTGGGGTGACTAGCGTGACTACAGATACGCAGTATTTT.

The V gene is TRBV5-5, the J gene TRBJ1-6; D remains unclear. The germline V and J ends were trimmed by 1 base and 0 bases, with 5 bases remaining between them. This CDR3 region has 15 residues. Germline CDR1 reads SGHKS; CDR2 reads YYEKEE (reference sequence). DNA for the CDR3: TGTGCCAGCAGCTTGAGGAGCTCCTATAATTCACCCCTCCACTTT. Protein sequence: CASSLRSSYNSPLHF. Together with reference TRBV5-5 and TRBJ1-6, the CDR3 gives the full variable domain: DAGVTQSPTHLIKTRGQQVTLRCSPISGHKSVSWYQQVLGQGPQFIFQYYEKEERGRGNFPDRFSARQFPNYSSELNVNALLLGDSALYLCASSLRSSYNSPLHFGNGTRLTVT.

The V call is TRBV7-9, the J call TRBJ2-6, with 7 bases lining up with TRBD1. The CDR3 length is 20 residues. CDR1 is SEHNR, CDR2 FQNEAQ, per germline (reference sequence). The J segment lost 0 bases and the V segment lost 5 bases, leaving 16 bases of the junction unmatched. CDR3 in amino acids: CASSNAWGQPPPSGANVLTF. CDR3 DNA sequence: TGTGCCAGCAGCAATGCTTGGGGACAGCCCCCCCCCTCTGGGGCCAACGTCCTGACTTTC.

The rearrangement joins TRBV5-1 to TRBJ1-2, with D perhaps TRBD1 (6 bases). In germline, CDR1 is SGHRS, CDR2 YFSETQ. V was shortened by 3 bases and J by 7 bases, with 13 bases between the two germline ends. The CDR3 has 13 amino acids. The CDR3 region is CASSYLTGAGYTF. CDR3 nucleotides: TGCGCCAGCAGCTACCTGACAGGAGCTGGCTACACCTTC.

The chain couples TRBV27 to TRBJ2-7; D unresolved. V was pared by 0 bases and J by 3 bases, with 6 bases between. Germline CDR1 MNHEY, CDR2 SMNVEV (reference sequence). The CDR3 runs 13 residues. This CDR3 is CASSLSKSYEQYF. For the CDR3, the DNA is TGTGCCAGCAGTTTATCGAAGAGCTACGAGCAGTACTTC.

CDR3: CASSQELASTGTSGSRETQYF. The CDR3 DNA reads as TGTGCCAGCAGCCAAGAGTTGGCTAGTACCGGGACTAGCGGTTCTCGGGAGACCCAGTACTTC. The chain couples TRBV4-2 to TRBJ2-5, with 11 bases aligning to TRBD2. CDR3 size: 21 residues. Germline lookup yields CDR1 LGHNA and CDR2 YNFKEQ. The trim removed 0 bases at V and 5 bases at J, leaving 20 bases unmatched.

J is TRBJ1-1 and V is TRBV28; tentative D call: TRBD1 (6 bases). From germline, CDR1 is MDHEN and CDR2 SYDVKM. V was cut by 8 bases and J by 5 bases, with 18 bases left in between. The length of the CDR3 is 14 residues. The CDR3 protein is CASLRGGKGTEAFF. In DNA, the CDR3 is TGTGCCAGCCTTAGGGGGGGGAAAGGGACTGAAGCTTTCTTT.

The rearrangement joins TRBV5-4 to TRBJ2-2, with TRBD2 matching 7 bases. This CDR3 is built from 16 residues. V was clipped by 0 bases and J by 4 bases; unmatched bases: 6. Per germline, CDR1 SGHNT and CDR2 YYREEE (reference sequence). The CDR3 here is CASSLVPSGGTGELFF. The CDR3 bases are TGTGCCAGCAGCTTGGTCCCTAGCGGTGGCACCGGGGAGCTGTTTTTT.

The chain recombines TRBV29-1 with TRBJ2-7; 11 positions match TRBD2. J was trimmed by 6 bases and V by 6 bases; bases with no gene match: 7. The germline gives CDR1 SQVTM, CDR2 ANQGSEA. This CDR3 spans 13 amino acids. The CDR3 DNA sequence: TGCAGCGTCCAACTAGCGGGGGTCACCGAGCAGTACTTC. Translation: CSVQLAGVTEQYF.

This rearrangement joins TRBV19 to TRBJ2-1, with 9 bases aligning to TRBD2. Germline loops: CDR1 LNHDA, CDR2 SQIVND (reference sequence). This CDR3 spans 19 amino acids. V shed 2 bases and J 2 bases; nucleotides not matched to a gene: 13. The CDR3 loop reads CASSITAGDSGRTYNEQFF. CDR3 bases: TGTGCCAGTAGTATAACCGCGGGGGACAGCGGGAGGACCTACAATGAGCAGTTCTTC.

J is TRBJ2-7 and V is TRBV5-1; a weak D match, TRBD1 (6 bases). The V and J ends lost 8 bases and 5 bases respectively, with 14 bases between them. The CDR3 is 12 amino acids. CDR1 is SGHRS and CDR2 is YFSETQ in the germline V gene. The CDR3 sequence: CARTDRFHEQYF. CDR3 in DNA: TGCGCCAGGACCGACAGGTTCCACGAGCAGTACTTC.

CDR3 sequence reads: CASSQDLRRSGSSQETQYF. The CDR3 bases are TGTGCCAGCAGCCAAGATCTAAGGAGGAGCGGGAGTTCCCAAGAGACCCAGTACTTC. The V call is TRBV14, the J call TRBJ2-5, with TRBD2 matching 8 bases. The CDR3 runs to 19 residues. Germline V gene lookup returns CDR1 SGHDN and CDR2 FVKESK. Trimming removed 0 bases from V and 1 base from J; junction bases left unmatched: 13.

The V and J genes are TRBV5-8 and TRBJ1-1, with 11 bases aligning to TRBD1. Germline V gene lookup returns CDR1 SGHTS and CDR2 YDEGEE. The J segment lost 5 bases and the V segment lost 3 bases, leaving 9 bases of the junction unmatched. The CDR3 totals 16 residues. The CDR3 here is CASSSGQGALRTEAFF. The CDR3 nucleotides read TGTGCCAGCAGCTCCGGACAGGGGGCCCTGCGAACTGAAGCTTTCTTT.

The gene calls are TRBV9 and TRBJ2-5; TRBD1 aligns across 9 bases. CDR1 is SGDLS, CDR2 YYNGEE, per germline. The trim removed 1 base at V and 5 bases at J, leaving 6 bases unmatched. The CDR3 totals 15 residues. The chain's CDR3 is CASSVTGQGGETQYF. As DNA, the CDR3 is TGTGCCAGCAGCGTAACGGGACAGGGAGGTGAGACCCAGTACTTC.

The V gene is TRBV29-1, the J gene TRBJ2-1, with D unclear. CDR3 length: 12 amino acids. Germline CDR1 is SQVTM and CDR2 is ANQGSEA. CDR3 residues: CSTNLIYNEQFF. In nucleotides, the CDR3 is TGCAGTACTAACCTAATCTACAATGAGCAGTTCTTC.

The chain employs TRBV27 and TRBJ2-7; no firm D call. Germline loops: CDR1 MNHEY, CDR2 SMNVEV (reference sequence). The CDR3 runs to 14 residues. V was pared by 4 bases and J by 4 bases, with 14 bases between. For the CDR3, the DNA is TGTGCCAGCAGTTCCGGTGTATCCCCGTACGAGCAGTACTTC. This sequence encodes CASSSGVSPYEQYF.

The chain recombines TRBV21-1 with TRBJ1-3. TRBV21-1 is a pseudogene segment. There are 16 residues in the CDR3. The CDR3 nucleotides are TGTGCCAGCAGCAAAGAAGTAGGGGACTTTGGAATCACCATATATTTT. It is translated as CASSKEVGDFGITIYF.

The chain employs TRBV5-1 and TRBJ2-5, with D perhaps TRBD1 (5 bases). Per germline, CDR1 SGHRS and CDR2 YFSETQ. This CDR3 contains 14 residues. The germline V and J ends were trimmed by 0 bases and 5 bases, with 11 bases remaining between them. The CDR3 sequence: CASSLGAGWETQYF. CDR3 nucleotide sequence: TGCGCCAGCAGCTTGGGAGCAGGGTGGGAGACCCAGTACTTC.

This clone was recorded only once. This chain uses TRBV7-3 with TRBJ1-2; D gene ambiguous. Germline lookup yields CDR1 SGHTA and CDR2 FQGTGA. The CDR3 covers 15 residues. Trimming pared 0 bases from V and 2 bases from J, leaving 10 bases between. The CDR3 sequence: CASSLTAGKNYGYTF. CDR3 in DNA: TGTGCCAGCAGCTTAACGGCGGGGAAGAACTATGGCTACACCTTC.